Listed below are T cell receptor beta chains from one sample, sequenced in a study of blood T cells in healthy people across ages. In TCRdb, the 5' RACE reads were re-called with MiXCR into one record per CDR3 protein. This table holds hundreds of thousands of distinct CDR3 sequences, about half found once. Sequences were obtained from blood. The receptors originated from a woman aged 60 to 75 in good health. Both conserved end residues are part of each CDR3. The order of the fields is V gene, J gene, CDR3 protein.

TRBV6-2/TRBV6-3	TRBJ2-6	CASDGGSGANALTF
TRBV2	TRBJ1-1	CASSDRGVKNTEAFF
TRBV12-3/TRBV12-4	TRBJ2-5	CASSPRVNEQYF
TRBV6-2/TRBV6-3	TRBJ2-1	CASTRDSRNEQFF
TRBV5-1	TRBJ1-4	CASSLEAGDGKLFF
TRBV7-2	TRBJ2-7	CASSSQAGPSYEQYF
TRBV29-1	TRBJ2-3	CSVDRGGLSTDTQYF
TRBV2	TRBJ1-2	CARSGTQMRGYTF
TRBV2	TRBJ2-6	CASIVRENLSGANVLTF
TRBV7-2	TRBJ2-7	CASSLRGQGVHEQYF
TRBV20-1	TRBJ2-3	CSARSSGRAGDTQYF
TRBV7-2	TRBJ1-4	CASNRQGLGGEKLFF
TRBV28	TRBJ1-2	CASSFGDRAFHGYTF
TRBV5-1	TRBJ2-7	CASSFSWQGALEQYF
TRBV10-3	TRBJ2-1	CAISQEGSSEQFF
TRBV10-3	TRBJ2-7	CAISEGEAPQYF